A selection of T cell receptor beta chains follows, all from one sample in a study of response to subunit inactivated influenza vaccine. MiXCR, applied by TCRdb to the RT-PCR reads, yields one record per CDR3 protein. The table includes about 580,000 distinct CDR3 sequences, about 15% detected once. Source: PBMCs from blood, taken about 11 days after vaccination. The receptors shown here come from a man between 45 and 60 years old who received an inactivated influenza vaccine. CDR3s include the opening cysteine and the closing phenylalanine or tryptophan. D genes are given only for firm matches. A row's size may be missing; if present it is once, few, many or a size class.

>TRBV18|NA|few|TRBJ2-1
TGTGCCAGCTCAGGTAGCATAGGTGAGCAGTTCTTC
CASSGSIGEQFF
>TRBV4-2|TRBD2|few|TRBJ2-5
TGTGCCAGCAGTGGGACTAGCTTTGAGACCCAGTACTTC
CASSGTSFETQYF
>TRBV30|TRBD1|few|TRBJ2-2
TGTGCCTGGAGAGAGGACAGGGGCGGGACCGGGGAGCTGTTTTTT
CAWREDRGGTGELFF
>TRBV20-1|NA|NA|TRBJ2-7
TGCAGTGCTATCACAGGGGGGGTAACCTACGAGCAGTACTTC
CSAITGGVTYEQYF
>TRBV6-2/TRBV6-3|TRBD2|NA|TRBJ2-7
TGTGCCAGCAGGCTGACTAGCGGCTACGAGCAGTACTTC
CASRLTSGYEQYF
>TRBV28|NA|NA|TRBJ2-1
TGTGCCAGCAGTTTTTGGCAAAACAATGAGCAGTTCTTC
CASSFWQNNEQFF
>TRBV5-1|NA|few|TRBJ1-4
TGCGCCAGCGCTTCCTCGACAGCAACTAATGAAAAACTGTTTTTT
CASASSTATNEKLFF
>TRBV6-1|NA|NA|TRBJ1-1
TGTGCCAGCAGTCCCACGTTTCTTGAAGCTTTCTTT
CASSPTFLEAFF
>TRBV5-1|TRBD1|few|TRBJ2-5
TGCGCCAGCAGCTTTGGAAGGACAGGGCAAGAGACCCAGTACTTC
CASSFGRTGQETQYF
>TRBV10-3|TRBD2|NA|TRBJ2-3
TGTGCCATCAGTGAGGTAGCGGGGGATACGCAGTATTTT
CAISEVAGDTQYF
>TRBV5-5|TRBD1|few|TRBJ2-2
TGTGCCAGCAGCTTCTTGGGGACAGGGCGATTCGGGGAGCTGTTTTTT
CASSFLGTGRFGELFF
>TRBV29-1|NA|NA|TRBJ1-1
TGCAGCGTTGTTGGTAGAGAAGCTTTCTTT
CSVVGREAFF
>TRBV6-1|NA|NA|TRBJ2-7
TGTGCCAGCAGTGAAGCACGGAGGCCCTACTACGAGCAGTACTTC
CASSEARRPYYEQYF
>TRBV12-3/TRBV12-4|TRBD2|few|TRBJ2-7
TGTGCCAGCAGGTTAGCGGGAGGGCAAGACGAGCAGTACTTC
CASRLAGGQDEQYF
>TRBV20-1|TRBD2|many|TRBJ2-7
TGCAGTGCTAGAGATTGGGCTAGCGGAAGCTACGAGCAGTACTTC
CSARDWASGSYEQYF
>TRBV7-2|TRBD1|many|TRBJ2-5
TGCGCCAGCAGCTGGACAGGGGGAGAGACCCAGTACTTC
CASSWTGGETQYF
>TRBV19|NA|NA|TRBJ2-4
TGTGCCAGTAGTGACAGTTATGCCAAAAACATTCAGTACTTC
CASSDSYAKNIQYF
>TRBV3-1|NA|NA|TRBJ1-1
TGTGCCAGCAGCCAAGGGTGGGAGGGTACTGAAGCTTTCTTT
CASSQGWEGTEAFF
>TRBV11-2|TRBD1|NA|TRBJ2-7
TGTGCCAGCAGCTTAGCTTTTCAGGGGGAAAGCTCCTACGAGCAGTACTTC
CASSLAFQGESSYEQYF
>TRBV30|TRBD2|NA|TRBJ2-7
TGTGCCTGGAGGGGGACTAGCGTCCTCCAACATGGCGACGAGCAGTACTTC
CAWRGTSVLQHGDEQYF
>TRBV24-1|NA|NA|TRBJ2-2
TGTGCCACCAGTATCGGTTACACTGGGGAGCTGTTTTTT
CATSIGYTGELFF
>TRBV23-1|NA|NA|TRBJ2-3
TGCGCCAGCAGTCATTACCGGGCTTCCACAGATACGCAGTATTTT
CASSHYRASTDTQYF
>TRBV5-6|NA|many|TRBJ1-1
TGTGCCAGCAGCCCCTGGACGGGAGAGTACACTGAAGCTTTCTTT
CASSPWTGEYTEAFF
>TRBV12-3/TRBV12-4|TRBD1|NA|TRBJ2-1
TGTGCCAGCACCACCGGGACAGGCTCCTACAATGAGCAGTTCTTC
CASTTGTGSYNEQFF
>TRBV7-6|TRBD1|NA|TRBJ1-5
TGTGCCAGCAGCGCAGGACAGGGGTGGGCAAGCAATCAGCCCCAGCATTTT
CASSAGQGWASNQPQHF
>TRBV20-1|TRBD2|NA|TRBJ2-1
TGCAGTGCTAGAGGGACTAGCGGGAGGGCAAATGAGCAGTTCTTC
CSARGTSGRANEQFF
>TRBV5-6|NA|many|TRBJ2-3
TGTGCCAGCAGCTTGATCGTGACAAGCACAGATACGCAGTATTTT
CASSLIVTSTDTQYF
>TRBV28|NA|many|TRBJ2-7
TGTGCCAGCAGTTTGCGGGTAGAACTAAGGAGCTCCTACGAGCAGTACTTC
CASSLRVELRSSYEQYF
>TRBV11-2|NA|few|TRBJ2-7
TGTGCCAGCAGCTTAGATCTGGGAAGCGAGGAACTTTTC
CASSLDLGSEELF
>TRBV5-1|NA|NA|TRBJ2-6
TGCGCCAGCAGCTTGCGACAGGCGCGCTCTGGGGCCAACGTCCTGACTTTC
CASSLRQARSGANVLTF
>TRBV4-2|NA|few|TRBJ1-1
TGTGCCAGCAGCCAAGTTCCGGGAACGATCGCTTTCTTT
CASSQVPGTIAFF
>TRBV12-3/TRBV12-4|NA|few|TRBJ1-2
TGTGCCAGCAGACCTTCGCGGGGGGGGAACTATGGCTACACCTTC
CASRPSRGGNYGYTF
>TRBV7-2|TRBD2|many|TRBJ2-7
TGTGCCAGCAGCTTAGCTGGTAGCGGGAACTACGAGCAGTACTTC
CASSLAGSGNYEQYF
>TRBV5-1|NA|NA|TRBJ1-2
TGCGCCAGCAGCTTCACCAACGTAGGCTATGGCTACACCTTC
CASSFTNVGYGYTF
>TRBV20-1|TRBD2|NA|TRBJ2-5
TGCAGTGCCAGGACTAGCCGAGACCAAGAGACCCAGTACTTC
CSARTSRDQETQYF
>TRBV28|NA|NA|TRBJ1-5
TGTGCCAGCACTCCACGGGACGGAGGATATCAGCCCCAGCATTTT
CASTPRDGGYQPQHF
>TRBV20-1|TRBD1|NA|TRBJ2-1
TGCAGTGCTAGTAGGCCAACAGGGGGCACGGATGAGCAGTTCTTC
CSASRPTGGTDEQFF
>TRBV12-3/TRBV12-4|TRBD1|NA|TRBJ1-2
TGTGCCAGCAGTTTCGCAGGGGGAGACTATGGCTACACCTTC
CASSFAGGDYGYTF
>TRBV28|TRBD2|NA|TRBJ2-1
TGTGCCAGCACGAACCCGGGAGGGGGTGAGCAGTTCTTC
CASTNPGGGEQFF